Reported below is one T cell receptor beta chain. The antigen is unknown. The CDR3 spans 17 residues. The trim removed 5 bases at V and 1 base at J, leaving 11 bases unmatched. Germline-derived CDR1 and CDR2 are SGHDN and FVKESK. The sample belongs to a study of cytomegalovirus exposure and HLA in healthy donors. Study outcomes and limitations: With DRB1 most and HLA-C fewest, TCR association rates differed between HLA loci in a later analysis. Among the CMV-associated chains, three were confirmed in vitro as specific for CMV antigens. Presence/absence comparisons presumed near-even sequencing depth among donors. When analyzed later, a missense DCLRE1C variant was found to be linked to TCR beta V- and J-gene trimming.

60 Vbeta and 13 Jbeta primers were used in PCR. The assay was immunoSEQ multiplex PCR, and TCRdb's table has in-frame clones only and misses some. The sample has approximately 180,000 clones, more than 65% seen once. The clonotype comes from a woman between 25 and 40 years old in good health and CMV-seronegative. The sequencing sample was made of PBMCs. The V gene is TRBV14, the J gene TRBJ1-1; 9 nucleotides agree with TRBD1. Written as DNA, the CDR3 is TGTGCCAGCAGCTACCGGGGACAGGGCGGAAGGAACACTGAAGCTTTCTTT. Amino acid sequence: CASSYRGQGGRNTEAFF.